The present TCR beta chain was sequenced within a study of T cell repertoires in cytomegalovirus infection. On the study more broadly: In public TCR beta signatures, there were indications of both CMV infection and matching HLA type. Overall study findings and caveats: Identification of carriers of CMV plus the relevant HLA was performed using cumulative public TCR beta family frequency. Ex vivo responses were dominated by HLA-C-restricted CMV-specific TCR beta clonotypes.

TCRdb itself ran the reads through MiXCR, one entry per CDR3 protein. This sample carries roughly 230,000 distinct CDR3 sequences, roughly 22% of them seen once, and the ten largest clones take around a sixth. Per the germline V gene, CDR1 is SQVTM and CDR2 is ANQGSEA. This CDR3 has 11 residues. V was pared by 4 bases and J by 9 bases, with 12 bases between. This clonotype was observed a handful of times. Its antigen is unidentified. The sequence was obtained from a human donor in good health (CMV status not recorded). Some clones in this sample may be carry-over from other donors' samples. The chain carries TRBV29-1 and TRBJ2-5; possible D gene TRBD2, 5 bases. The sample taken for sequencing was CD8+ T cells from PBMCs. The CDR3 here is CSVGHMEAQYF. The DNA of the CDR3 is TGCAGCGTTGGTCATATGGAGGCCCAGTACTTC.